This TCR beta chain was observed in a study of T cells after yellow fever vaccination. About this clonotype: The antigen is undetermined.

The CDR3 is 16 residues long. Per germline, CDR1 DFQATT and CDR2 SNEGSKA (reference sequence). V lost 6 bases and J lost 4; bases outside the gene matches: 10. Broader study findings: In FACS-sorted repertoires, abundant clonotypes from the bulk population could appear as contaminants. The appearance of a small share of clonotypes in both CD4 and CD8 compartments was observed.

Synthesis of TCR cDNA relied on 5'RACE template switching, which attached a universal primer site and UMIs. TCRdb re-called the 5' RACE reads with MiXCR, one entry per CDR3 protein. The repertoire consists of 240,000 or so distinct CDR3 sequences, with 6.9% occurring once and the leading ten covering roughly 0.93%. The rearrangement uses TRBV20-1 and TRBJ2-3, with 13 bases fitting TRBD2. The specimen comprised CD4+ T cells sorted from PBMCs, sampled 15 days after the yellow fever booster vaccination. The origin of this receptor is a man aged 30 to 45 who received the YFV17D yellow fever vaccine. Written as DNA, the CDR3 is TGCAGTGCAACTGGACTAGCGGGGGAAAGGTCAGATACGCAGTATTTT. Translating gives CSATGLAGERSDTQYF.